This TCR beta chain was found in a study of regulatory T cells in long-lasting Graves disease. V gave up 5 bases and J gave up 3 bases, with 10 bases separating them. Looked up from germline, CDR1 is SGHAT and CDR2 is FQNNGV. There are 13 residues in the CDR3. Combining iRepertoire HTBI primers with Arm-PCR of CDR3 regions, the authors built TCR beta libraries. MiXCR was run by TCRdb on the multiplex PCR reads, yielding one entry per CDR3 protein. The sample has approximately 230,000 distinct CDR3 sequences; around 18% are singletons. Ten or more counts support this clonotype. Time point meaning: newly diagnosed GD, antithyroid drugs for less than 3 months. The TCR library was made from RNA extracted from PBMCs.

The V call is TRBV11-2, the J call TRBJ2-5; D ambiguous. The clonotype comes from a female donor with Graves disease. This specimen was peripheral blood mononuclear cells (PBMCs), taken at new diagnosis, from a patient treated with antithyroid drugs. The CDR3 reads CASSPAVEETQYF. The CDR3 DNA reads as TGTGCCAGCAGCCCCGCGGTGGAAGAGACCCAGTACTTC. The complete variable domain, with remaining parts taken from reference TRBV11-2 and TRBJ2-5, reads EAGVAQSPRYKIIEKRQSVAFWCNPISGHATLYWYQQILGQGPKLLIQFQNNGVVDDSQLPKDRFSAERLKGVDSTLKIQPAKLEDSAVYLCASSPAVEETQYFGPGTRLLVL.